The rows below give T cell receptor beta chains drawn from one sample of a study of blood T cell repertoires in COVID-19. Only in-frame clones appear in the TCRdb table, and some are missing; sequencing was by immunoSEQ multiplex PCR. The sample lists roughly 120,000 clones; roughly 80% were seen once. The source material was peripheral blood. These receptors all come from a human donor in a cohort sampled during active COVID-19. The CDR3 runs from the conserved cysteine through the conserved F or W.

J: TRBJ1-1; V: TRBV6-5; CDR3: CASSIIAGSGTEAFF
J: TRBJ1-2; V: TRBV3-1/TRBV3-2; CDR3: CASSPDRRAGYTF
J: TRBJ1-2; V: TRBV6-5; CDR3: CASSYSTGGYTF
J: TRBJ2-5; V: TRBV7-2; CDR3: CASSLVTRFQETQYF
J: TRBJ1-6; V: TRBV7-8; CDR3: CASSPQGRINSPLHF
J: TRBJ1-4; V: TRBV7-9; CDR3: CASSLGYRDGKLFF
J: -; V: TRBV13; CDR3: CASRYSTGYSYEQYF
J: TRBJ2-1; V: TRBV18; CDR3: CASSLASGGHNEQFF
J: TRBJ1-2; V: TRBV3-1/TRBV3-2; CDR3: CASSPRTGRANYGYTF
J: TRBJ2-5; V: TRBV7-9; CDR3: CASSLSPHETQYF
J: TRBJ2-1; V: TRBV3-1/TRBV3-2; CDR3: CASSQRGDSYNEQFF
J: TRBJ1-4; V: TRBV5-1; CDR3: CASRYNPTGSGEKLFF
J: TRBJ2-7; V: TRBV11-2; CDR3: CASSLDPSGSYEQYF
J: TRBJ1-1; V: TRBV2; CDR3: CATGLLNTEAFF
J: TRBJ1-2; V: TRBV19; CDR3: CASRANGQNGQGYTF